This T cell receptor beta chain appears in the sequencing data of a study of T-cell reconstitution after alpha-beta-depleted transplantation in children. Molecular barcoding with unique molecular identifiers was used for the TCRbeta library. From the PCR reads, TCRdb called clonotypes with MiXCR, one entry per CDR3 protein. The repertoire has approximately 500,000 distinct CDR3 sequences, over 9.5% of them found once; the top ten carry around 2%. J gave up 5 bases and V 5 bases, and 6 bases lay outside the gene matches. The CDR3 spans 14 residues. Germline V CDR1 and CDR2: MNHEY, SVGAGI. Findings of the study overall: Alpha-beta T cells about two months after transplant reportedly derived from several hundred expanded graft clones.

This clonotype was counted at least ten times. Its antigen is unidentified. The V gene is TRBV6-5, the J gene TRBJ1-5; 7 nucleotides agree with TRBD1. Sequencing used PBMCs, obtained before TCRalphabeta/CD19-depleted stem cell transplant. This clonotype originated in a child aged 2 to 9 with inherited bone marrow failure, due to receive a stem cell transplant. In nucleotides, the CDR3 is TGTGCCAGCAGTCACAGGGGTGGGGATCAGCCCCAGCATTTT. It is translated as CASSHRGGDQPQHF.